This section outlines one T cell receptor beta chain sequence together with its context. The data belong to a study of blood T cell repertoires in COVID-19. Study at large: The study drew acute and convalescent COVID-19 samples from the United States, Italy and Spain. PBMCs, B-cell-depleted T cells, or T cells were the source of the cDNA or gDNA that made up the material.

Per the original data handling: Nucleated cell counts were estimated from reference gene primer amplification. Assay used: immunoSEQ multiplex PCR; TCRdb lists only in-frame clones, some missing. The V and J calls and clone size are taken from that table; D and trimming were inferred from the DNA. The table includes about 220,000 clones, around 84% detected once. Germline CDR1 is GTSNPN and CDR2 is SVGIG (reference sequence). The CDR3 runs to 17 residues. The V and J ends lost 2 bases and 2 bases respectively, with 22 bases between them. Material for sequencing was peripheral blood. The chain combines TRBV30 with TRBJ2-7, with D possibly matching TRBD1 (6 bases). The TCR sequence derives from a human donor in a cohort sampled during active COVID-19. The CDR3 reads CAWSLSSSGVGTYEQYF. The CDR3 nucleotides are TGTGCCTGGAGTCTCTCCTCTTCAGGGGTAGGTACCTACGAGCAGTACTTC.